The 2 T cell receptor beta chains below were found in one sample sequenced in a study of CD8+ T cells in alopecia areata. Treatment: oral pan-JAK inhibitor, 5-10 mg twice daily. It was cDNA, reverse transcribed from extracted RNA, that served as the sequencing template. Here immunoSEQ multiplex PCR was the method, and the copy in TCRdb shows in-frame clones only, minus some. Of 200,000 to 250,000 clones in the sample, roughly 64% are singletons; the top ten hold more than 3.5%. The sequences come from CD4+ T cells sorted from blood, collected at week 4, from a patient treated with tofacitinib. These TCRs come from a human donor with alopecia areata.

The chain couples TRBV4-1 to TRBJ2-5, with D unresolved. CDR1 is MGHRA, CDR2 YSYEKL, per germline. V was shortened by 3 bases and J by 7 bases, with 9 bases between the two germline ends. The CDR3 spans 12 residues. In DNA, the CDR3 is TGCGCCAGCAGCCACCTAGGACGGACCCAGTACTTC. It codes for CASSHLGRTQYF.

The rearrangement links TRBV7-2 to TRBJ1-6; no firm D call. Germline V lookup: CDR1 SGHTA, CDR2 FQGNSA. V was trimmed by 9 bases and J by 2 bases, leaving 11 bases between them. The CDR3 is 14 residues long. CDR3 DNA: TGTGCCAGTCAAAGCCTTACCTATAATTCACCCCTCCACTTT. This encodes CASQSLTYNSPLHF.